This is a list of T cell receptor beta chains from one sample in a study of cytomegalovirus exposure and HLA in healthy donors. TCRdb keeps only in-frame clones here, not all; method: immunoSEQ multiplex PCR. The data contain 160,000 or so clones, 80% of them singletons. The sequencing sample was made of PBMCs. These receptors were taken from a man aged 30 to 39 in good health and CMV-seronegative. Each CDR3 is given with its conserved first and last residue. D genes are given only for firm matches. A clone size is listed for some rows: how often the clone was seen (once, few, many), or a class if it is expanded.

J gene: TRBJ2-3; clone size: NA; V gene: TRBV2; D gene: NA; CDR3 DNA: TGTGCCAGCAGATTCCAGGGCGCAGATACGCAGTATTTT; CDR3 protein: CASRFQGADTQYF
J gene: TRBJ2-7; clone size: NA; V gene: TRBV6-1; D gene: TRBD1; CDR3 DNA: TGTGCCAGCAGTGAAGTGAGACAGGGTGCCGAGCAGTACTTC; CDR3 protein: CASSEVRQGAEQYF
J gene: TRBJ1-4; clone size: NA; V gene: TRBV6-5; D gene: NA; CDR3 DNA: TGTGCCAGCACCTACAGAGCAACTAATGAAAAACTGTTTTTT; CDR3 protein: CASTYRATNEKLFF
J gene: TRBJ1-1; clone size: NA; V gene: TRBV5-1; D gene: NA; CDR3 DNA: TGCGCCAGCAAACTCTACGCGGGGGCTCCCATGAACACTGAAGCTTTCTTT; CDR3 protein: CASKLYAGAPMNTEAFF
J gene: TRBJ2-5; clone size: NA; V gene: TRBV11-3; D gene: NA; CDR3 DNA: TGTGCCAGCAGCTTAGTCGGGTCCCAGTACTTC; CDR3 protein: CASSLVGSQYF
J gene: TRBJ1-4; clone size: NA; V gene: TRBV6-5; D gene: NA; CDR3 DNA: TGTGCCAGCAGGCCGGGGAGTAATGAAAAACTGTTTTTT; CDR3 protein: CASRPGSNEKLFF
J gene: TRBJ2-1; clone size: NA; V gene: TRBV19; D gene: NA; CDR3 DNA: TGTGCCAGTAGTATTCGTGGCACCTACAATGAGCAGTTCTTC; CDR3 protein: CASSIRGTYNEQFF
J gene: TRBJ1-2; clone size: NA; V gene: TRBV6-5; D gene: TRBD1; CDR3 DNA: TGTGCCAGCAGACCGCAGGGGGTCCGAGGAGATGGCTACACCTTC; CDR3 protein: CASRPQGVRGDGYTF
J gene: TRBJ1-2; clone size: NA; V gene: TRBV5-4; D gene: NA; CDR3 DNA: TGTGCCAGCAGCTTGGTTAGGGGTGATGGCGGCTACACCTTC; CDR3 protein: CASSLVRGDGGYTF
J gene: TRBJ2-7; clone size: NA; V gene: TRBV10-3; D gene: NA; CDR3 DNA: TGTGCCATCGGGCTGGACAGCAGCTACGAGCAGTACTTC; CDR3 protein: CAIGLDSSYEQYF
J gene: TRBJ1-6; clone size: NA; V gene: TRBV11-3; D gene: NA; CDR3 DNA: TGTGCCAGCAGCTTCGGTAATTCACCCCTCCACTTT; CDR3 protein: CASSFGNSPLHF
J gene: TRBJ1-1; clone size: NA; V gene: TRBV19; D gene: TRBD1; CDR3 DNA: TGTGCCAGTAGCCGTACAGGGGTTCGTACTGAAGCTTTCTTT; CDR3 protein: CASSRTGVRTEAFF
J gene: TRBJ2-2; clone size: NA; V gene: TRBV7-9; D gene: NA; CDR3 DNA: TGTGCCAGCAGCTCAGGCTCCAAGGGTGTTGGAACGGAGGGCGGGGAGCTGTTTTTT; CDR3 protein: CASSSGSKGVGTEGGELFF
J gene: TRBJ1-1; clone size: NA; V gene: TRBV29-1; D gene: NA; CDR3 DNA: TGCAGCGTTCCCCCTGACGGGGATCCGAACACTGAAGCTTTCTTT; CDR3 protein: CSVPPDGDPNTEAFF
J gene: TRBJ1-5; clone size: NA; V gene: TRBV11-2; D gene: NA; CDR3 DNA: TGTGCCAGCAGCTTAGGGTCGGGTATTGCCGGTAATCAGCCCCAGCATTTT; CDR3 protein: CASSLGSGIAGNQPQHF
J gene: TRBJ1-2; clone size: NA; V gene: TRBV7-2; D gene: NA; CDR3 DNA: TGTGCCAGCAGCTTAGCGGACAGTAACTATGGCTACACCTTC; CDR3 protein: CASSLADSNYGYTF
J gene: TRBJ2-5; clone size: NA; V gene: TRBV7-8; D gene: TRBD2; CDR3 DNA: TGTGCCAGCAGCTTAAGTAGCGGGGGACCACAAGAGACCCAGTACTTC; CDR3 protein: CASSLSSGGPQETQYF
J gene: TRBJ2-7; clone size: NA; V gene: TRBV7-9; D gene: TRBD1; CDR3 DNA: TGTGCCAGCAGCCCATCAAACAGGGGTACCTACGAGCAGTACTTC; CDR3 protein: CASSPSNRGTYEQYF
J gene: TRBJ2-1; clone size: NA; V gene: TRBV19; D gene: NA; CDR3 DNA: TGTGCCAGTGGTGGAGATGAGCAGTTCTTC; CDR3 protein: CASGGDEQFF
J gene: TRBJ2-3; clone size: NA; V gene: TRBV7-3; D gene: NA; CDR3 DNA: TGTGCCAGCAGCTTAGCGACTCTAGCGCGCACAGATACGCAGTATTTT; CDR3 protein: CASSLATLARTDTQYF
J gene: TRBJ1-5; clone size: once; V gene: TRBV19; D gene: TRBD1; CDR3 DNA: TGTGCCAGTAGTACCGACAGGGTGCATCAGCCCCAGCATTTT; CDR3 protein: CASSTDRVHQPQHF